These 32 T cell receptor beta chains were all obtained from the same sample, sequenced in a study of blood T cell repertoires in COVID-19. Assay: immunoSEQ multiplex PCR; the TCRdb copy retains only in-frame clones and omits some. Of around 150,000 clones detected, roughly 81% appear once; the ten largest clones hold more than 7.5%. Sequenced: peripheral blood. Every receptor here comes from a woman aged 55-75 years with COVID-19, enrolled during active disease.

V and J are TRBV20-1 and TRBJ1-2, with 7 bases aligning to TRBD1. CDR1 and CDR2 from the germline V gene are DFQATT and SNEGSKA (reference sequence). With 3 bases clipped from V and 0 bases from J, the junction kept 7 bases outside the gene matches. This CDR3 spans 15 amino acids. CDR3 coding DNA: TGCAGTGCTAGTCTGGACAGGCCCTCTAACTATGGCTACACCTTC. It translates to CSASLDRPSNYGYTF.

The chain combines TRBV19 with TRBJ2-1, with D maybe TRBD1 (6 bases). Germline assignment: CDR1 LNHDA and CDR2 SQIVND (reference sequence). The CDR3 has 16 amino acids. The V gene lost 5 bases and the J gene lost 0 bases, with 14 bases spanning the gap. The CDR3 sequence is CASSDKGGFSYNEQFF. The CDR3, as DNA: TGTGCCAGTAGTGACAAAGGGGGTTTCTCCTACAATGAGCAGTTCTTC.

This sequence joins TRBV4-1 and TRBJ2-5; the D gene is possibly TRBD2 (6 bases). The germline V gene encodes CDR1 MGHRA and CDR2 YSYEKL. Trimming stripped 1 base from V and 1 base from J, with 7 bases between. There are 14 residues in the CDR3. The CDR3 region is CASSQGGGQETQYF. As DNA, the CDR3 is TGCGCCAGCAGCCAAGGGGGAGGCCAAGAGACCCAGTACTTC.

This rearrangement joins TRBV19 to TRBJ2-1; 13 bases match TRBD2. The CDR3 runs to 15 residues. Germline CDR1 LNHDA, CDR2 SQIVND (reference sequence). With V trimmed by 4 bases and J by 7 bases, 4 bases remained unmatched. In nucleotides, the CDR3 is TGTGCCAGTAGTACTACTAGCGGGGGGGGTAATGAGCAGTTCTTC. Translated, it gives CASSTTSGGGNEQFF.

The J gene is TRBJ2-2, the V gene TRBV7-6, with TRBD2 identical over 10 bases. CDR1 SGHVS and CDR2 FNYEAQ come from the germline V gene. V lost 8 bases, J lost 4 bases, and 4 bases stayed unmatched. CDR3 length: 14 amino acids. The DNA of the CDR3 is TGTGCCAGCGTTCAGCGGGGGGGCACCGGGGAGCTGTTTTTT. Encoded protein: CASVQRGGTGELFF.

This sequence joins TRBV6-5 and TRBJ2-2; a weak D match, TRBD2 (7 bases). Trimming cost V 2 bases and J 3 bases, with 13 bases left between them. From germline, CDR1 is MNHEY and CDR2 SVGAGI. The CDR3 contains 16 residues. The CDR3 protein is CASSYPQGRDTGELFF. In nucleotides, the CDR3 is TGTGCCAGCAGTTACCCGCAGGGGAGGGACACCGGGGAGCTGTTTTTT.

The CDR3 loop is CASSPPWRMGTEAFF. CDR3 bases: TGTGCCAGCTCACCACCTTGGAGAATGGGCACTGAAGCTTTCTTT. The chain couples TRBV18 to TRBJ1-1; D gene uncertain. The CDR3 runs 15 residues. Germline V gene sequence: CDR1 KGHSH, CDR2 LQKENI. The V gene lost 0 bases and the J gene lost 4 bases, with 12 bases spanning the gap.

The V gene is TRBV19, the J gene TRBJ1-1; weak D call: TRBD1 (6 bases). CDR1 is LNHDA and CDR2 is SQIVND in the germline V gene (reference sequence). The CDR3 has 16 amino acids. The V and J ends lost 2 bases and 3 bases respectively, with 16 bases between them. The CDR3 sequence is CASSIWQGSLYTEAFF. CDR3 DNA: TGTGCCAGTAGTATATGGCAGGGGAGTTTGTACACTGAAGCTTTCTTT.

The chain is built from TRBV10-3 and TRBJ1-5; D is unresolved. This CDR3 comprises 13 residues. V lost 4 bases to trimming and J lost 4 bases, with 8 bases between them. CDR1 and CDR2 from the germline V gene are ENHRY and SYGVKD. The CDR3 region has the DNA TGTGCCATCAGTGCTCAGGTGAATCAGCCCCAGCATTTT. As protein: CAISAQVNQPQHF.

Remarks on this clone: The sample holds other DNA sequences that translate to the same CDR3. The CDR3 protein is CASSLEGVDGYTF. CDR3 nucleotide sequence: TGCGCCAGCAGCTTGGAGGGGGTGGATGGCTACACCTTC. The chain carries TRBV5-1 and TRBJ1-2; tentative D call: TRBD1 (6 bases). V was shortened by 0 bases and J by 6 bases, with 9 bases between the two germline ends. Germline CDR1 and CDR2: SGHRS and YFSETQ. The CDR3 length is 13 residues.

This clone showed up just once. The genes are TRBV5-1 and TRBJ1-1; possible D gene TRBD1, 6 bases. The CDR3 spans 16 residues. Germline V gene data show CDR1 as SGHRS and CDR2 as YFSETQ. The V gene lost 5 bases and the J gene lost 2 bases, with 19 bases spanning the gap. The CDR3 loop reads CASRDGQILPNTEAFF. The CDR3, as DNA: TGCGCCAGCAGGGACGGACAGATCCTCCCCAACACTGAAGCTTTCTTT.

The rearrangement uses TRBV27 and TRBJ1-1; 8 bases are shared with TRBD1. V gave up 1 base and J gave up 4 bases; unmatched junction bases: 2. This CDR3 spans 14 amino acids. Germline assignment: CDR1 MNHEY and CDR2 SMNVEV (reference sequence). CDR3 nucleotides: TGTGCCAGCAGTTTATTCACAGGGGGCACTGAAGCTTTCTTT. It yields the protein CASSLFTGGTEAFF.

The rearrangement joins TRBV19 to TRBJ2-4, with D possibly matching TRBD1 (6 bases). Germline V gene data show CDR1 as LNHDA and CDR2 as SQIVND (reference sequence). Trimming pared 3 bases from V and 9 bases from J, leaving 15 bases between. The CDR3 loop spans 14 amino acids. CDR3 residues: CASSILNRVSIQYF. The CDR3 DNA sequence: TGTGCCAGTAGTATCCTAAACAGGGTATCCATTCAGTACTTC.

This clone was seen a handful of times. V gene TRBV19 combines with J gene TRBJ2-7, with a tentative D call TRBD1 (6 bases). Germline CDR1 and CDR2: LNHDA and SQIVND (reference sequence). The CDR3 runs to 15 residues. V was clipped by 5 bases and J by 0 bases, with 14 bases between them. DNA of the CDR3: TGTGCCAGTAGTTCCCAGACAGGACGCTCCTACGAGCAGTACTTC. This codes for CASSSQTGRSYEQYF.

The V and J genes are TRBV10-2 and TRBJ1-2; 7 positions agree with TRBD1. V lost 4 bases and J lost 4; bases outside the gene matches: 3. The CDR3 sequence is 13 residues long. Germline CDR1 WSHSY, CDR2 SAAADI. CDR3 region: CASSVDRAYGYTF. CDR3 sequence (DNA): TGCGCCAGCAGTGTTGACAGGGCCTATGGCTACACCTTC.

This chain joins TRBV5-8 and TRBJ1-6; D unclear. Germline-derived CDR1 and CDR2 are SGHTS and YDEGEE. V lost 1 base to trimming and J lost 5 bases, with 7 bases between them. The CDR3 consists of 14 residues. The CDR3 DNA reads as TGTGCCAGCAGCTTGATTGTAGATAATTCACCCCTCCACTTT. This gives the protein CASSLIVDNSPLHF. Complete variable domain (other parts from reference TRBV5-8 and TRBJ1-6): EAGVTQSPTHLIKTRGQQATLRCSPISGHTSVYWYQQALGLGLQFLLWYDEGEERNRGNFPPRFSGRQFPNYSSELNVNALELEDSALYLCASSLIVDNSPLHFGNGTRLTVT.

This chain uses TRBV6-2 or TRBV6-3 with TRBJ1-1; perhaps TRBD1 as D (5 bases). Trimming took 5 bases from V and 3 from J, leaving 13 bases between them. The germline gives CDR1 MNHEY, CDR2 SVGEGT. This CDR3 spans 14 amino acids. The CDR3 here is CASSIRGKDTEAFF. In nucleotides, the CDR3 is TGTGCCAGCAGTATTAGGGGAAAGGACACTGAAGCTTTCTTT.

The J gene is TRBJ2-3, the V gene TRBV2; unclear D gene. Trimming left V 4 bases short and J 4 bases short, with 15 bases between. The CDR3 extends over 15 amino acids. CDR1 and CDR2 from the germline V gene are SNHLY and FYNNEI. The CDR3 region has the DNA TGTGCCAGCAGTGGAGAGCCAAGCATGGCAGATACGCAGTATTTT. Its protein is CASSGEPSMADTQYF. Based on the CDR3 plus reference TRBV2 and TRBJ2-3, the full variable domain is EPEVTQTPSHQVTQMGQEVILRCVPISNHLYFYWYRQILGQKVEFLVSFYNNEISEKSEIFDDQFSVERPDGSNFTLKIRSTKLEDSAMYFCASSGEPSMADTQYFGPGTRLTVL.

The J gene is TRBJ2-1, the V gene TRBV3-1 (or the pseudogene TRBV3-2), with D perhaps matching TRBD1 (5 bases). Germline V CDR1 and CDR2: LGHDT, YNNKEL (reference sequence). The germline V and J ends were trimmed by 2 bases and 8 bases, with 7 bases remaining between them. The CDR3 totals 12 residues. The CDR3 region has the DNA TGTGCCAGCAGCCAAATAGGGGATGAGCAGTTCTTC. It yields the protein CASSQIGDEQFF.

CDR3: CASGSRVAGYNEQFF. The CDR3 DNA reads TGTGCTAGTGGTTCCCGAGTAGCGGGGTACAATGAGCAGTTCTTC. The chain combines TRBV12-5 with TRBJ2-1, with 8 bases identical to TRBD2. The CDR3 is made up of 15 amino acids. Germline CDR1 LGHNT, CDR2 FRNRAP. V shed 4 bases, J shed 4 bases, and the junction held 6 bases outside the gene matches.

This chain links TRBV5-4 with TRBJ1-2; D is undetermined. Germline loops: CDR1 SGHNT, CDR2 YYREEE (reference sequence). The germline V and J ends were trimmed by 0 bases and 0 bases, with 9 bases remaining between them. The CDR3 has 15 residues. The CDR3 bases are TGTGCCAGCAGCTTGGTGGGTCTAGCTAACTATGGCTACACCTTC. It yields the protein CASSLVGLANYGYTF. The whole variable domain, remainder taken from reference TRBV5-4 and TRBJ1-2, is ETGVTQSPTHLIKTRGQQVTLRCSSQSGHNTVSWYQQALGQGPQFIFQYYREEENGRGNFPPRFSGLQFPNYSSELNVNALELDDSALYLCASSLVGLANYGYTFGSGTRLTVV.

This chain joins TRBV18 and TRBJ1-6, with TRBD1 identical over 9 bases. Trimming at V came to 5 bases and at J to 8 bases, leaving 4 bases not matched to a gene. Germline V gene sequence: CDR1 KGHSH, CDR2 LQKENI. CDR3 length: 14 residues. For the CDR3, the DNA is TGTGCCAGCTCAGTGGGACAGGGAGATTCACCCCTCCACTTT. Translated, it gives CASSVGQGDSPLHF.

V usage is TRBV2 and J usage is TRBJ1-6; D is ambiguous. Trimming cost V 4 bases and J 0 bases, with 10 bases left between them. Germline values: CDR1 SNHLY, CDR2 FYNNEI. The CDR3 extends over 16 amino acids. The CDR3 DNA reads TGTGCCAGCAGTGGTACCGGGAGCTCCTATAATTCACCCCTCCACTTT. Translated: CASSGTGSSYNSPLHF.

The chain carries TRBV2 and TRBJ1-2, with TRBD1 matching over 9 bases. The germline V gene has CDR1 SNHLY and CDR2 FYNNEI. This CDR3 is 15 amino acids long. The ends lost 6 bases at V and 4 bases at J; junction bases unmatched: 9. This CDR3 is CASSPTGGRGYGYTF. As DNA, the CDR3 is TGTGCCAGCAGCCCCACAGGGGGCCGTGGCTATGGCTACACCTTC.

The genes are TRBV7-2 and TRBJ2-3; the match to TRBD2 covers 8 bases. V lost 5 bases and J lost 4; bases outside the gene matches: 8. The CDR3 spans 15 residues. The V gene's germline CDR1 is SGHTA and CDR2 FQGNSA. This CDR3 is CASSARGGSSDTQYF. DNA of the CDR3: TGTGCCAGCAGCGCACGGGGGGGCAGCTCAGATACGCAGTATTTT.

The V and J genes are TRBV2 and TRBJ1-1, with 10 bases that match TRBD1. V dropped 9 bases and J dropped 8; count of bases not matched to a gene: 9. Germline CDR1 reads SNHLY; CDR2 reads FYNNEI. The length of the CDR3 is 13 residues. CDR3 region: CASETGGRVEAFF. The CDR3 DNA sequence: TGTGCCAGTGAGACAGGGGGCAGGGTGGAAGCTTTCTTT.

The V and J genes are TRBV12-3 or TRBV12-4 and TRBJ1-3; the D is unclear. The V gene lost 7 bases and the J gene lost 0 bases, with 7 bases spanning the gap. The CDR3 extends over 13 amino acids. CDR3 coding DNA: TGTGCCAGCACCAGTTCCTCTGGAAACACCATATATTTT. Translating gives CASTSSSGNTIYF.

The chain couples TRBV29-1 to TRBJ1-2, with no clear D. The germline gives CDR1 SQVTM, CDR2 ANQGSEA. V was trimmed by 2 bases and J by 6 bases, leaving 13 bases between them. The CDR3 is made up of 13 amino acids. The DNA of the CDR3 is TGCAGCGTTGAAAAACAGCCTCTTGATGGCTACACCTTC. It encodes CSVEKQPLDGYTF.

This sequence joins TRBV9 and TRBJ2-5, with TRBD2 identical over 8 bases. Germline V gene sequence: CDR1 SGDLS, CDR2 YYNGEE. This CDR3 has 13 amino acids. Unmatched junction bases numbered 4, after V lost 6 bases and J lost 3 bases. This CDR3 is CASTRAGEETQYF. The DNA for the CDR3 is TGTGCCAGCACCAGAGCGGGGGAAGAGACCCAGTACTTC.

The chain recombines TRBV5-1 with TRBJ1-4, with 10 bases identical to TRBD1. The trim removed 0 bases at V and 8 bases at J, leaving 4 bases unmatched. Germline lookup yields CDR1 SGHRS and CDR2 YFSETQ. This CDR3 comprises 15 residues. CDR3 sequence (DNA): TGCGCCAGCAGCTTGGGAGGGACAGGGGTCGAAAAACTGTTTTTT. It yields the protein CASSLGGTGVEKLFF. Variable domain in full (rest from reference TRBV5-1 and TRBJ1-4): KAGVTQTPRYLIKTRGQQVTLSCSPISGHRSVSWYQQTPGQGLQFLFEYFSETQRNKGNFPGRFSGRQFSNSRSEMNVSTLELGDSALYLCASSLGGTGVEKLFFGSGTQLSVL.

The V call is TRBV9, the J call TRBJ1-2; 8 bases match TRBD1. The germline gives CDR1 SGDLS, CDR2 YYNGEE. V shed 3 bases and J 4 bases; nucleotides not matched to a gene: 5. The length of the CDR3 is 14 residues. The CDR3 coding sequence is TGTGCCAGCAGCGCGAGAGGGACAGGCTATGGCTACACCTTC. It yields the protein CASSARGTGYGYTF.

The rearrangement links TRBV5-6 to TRBJ2-1, with a possible D match to TRBD2 (6 bases). Germline V gene lookup returns CDR1 SGHDT and CDR2 YYEEEE. V shed 0 bases and J shed 6 bases, with 13 bases lying between them. The CDR3 runs 15 residues. Here the CDR3 DNA reads TGTGCCAGCAGCTTGGGGATAGCGCGGGGCAATGAGCAGTTCTTC. Translated: CASSLGIARGNEQFF.